One and the same sample provided the 31 T cell receptor beta chains below, sequenced in a study of T cells in women clearing cervical HPV infection. Libraries were prepared by immunoSEQ multiplex PCR; TCRdb keeps only in-frame clonotypes and omits some of them. Recorded for this sample: roughly 35,000 clones. The specimen sequenced was blood buffy coat. The receptors shown here come from a woman aged 18-70 years with a cervical HPV16 infection that either progressed to CIN3+ or cleared (not recorded which).

The chain's CDR3 is CASSLDRADTGELFF. The part of the CDR3 DNA that was read is TGTGCCAGCAGTCTGGACAGGGCGGACACCGGGGAG. V is TRBV2 and J is TRBJ2-2; 8 bases are shared with TRBD1. The read ends 3 residues early relative to the CDR3; the germline J gene fills the gap. Germline CDR1 and CDR2: SNHLY and FYNNEI. V shed 5 bases and J 3 bases; nucleotides not matched to a gene: 5. The CDR3 is 15 amino acids.

As for this clone: The read finishes 3 residues shy of the CDR3 end, and the germline J gene is used to complete it. The chain has TRBV7-2 and TRBJ2-1; 9 bases match TRBD1. CDR1 SGHTA and CDR2 FQGNSA come from the germline V gene. This CDR3 region has 15 residues. Trimming took 6 bases from V and 4 from J; bases not matched to a gene: 7. CDR3 DNA, as far as it was read: TGTGCCAGCAGTTCGGACAGGGGAGGTTACAATGAG. This translates into CASSSDRGGYNE. The CDR3 in full is CASSSDRGGYNEQFF.

As concerns this clone: From the germline J gene comes the end of the CDR3, since the read stops 3 residues before it. The chain links TRBV19 to TRBJ1-5; D unresolved. The CDR3 is 17 amino acids. Trimming took 9 bases from V and 3 from J, leaving 24 bases between them. Germline assignment: CDR1 LNHDA and CDR2 SQIVND (reference sequence). This CDR3 reads CASNLRTERSHNQPQHF. CDR3 DNA (partial): TGTGCCAGCAACCTGAGGACCGAGCGGTCGCACAATCAGCCC.

Regarding this clone: The read terminates 3 residues ahead of where the CDR3 ends, so the germline J gene completes it. The V and J genes are TRBV7-3 and TRBJ2-1; 8 nucleotides agree with TRBD2. This CDR3 spans 15 amino acids. The V gene end was trimmed by 5 bases and the J gene end by 2 bases; junction bases not matched to a gene: 5. CDR1 and CDR2 (germline): SGHTA, FQGTGA. CDR3 in amino acids: CASSPAGATYNEQFF. The covered CDR3 bases are TGTGCCAGCAGCCCAGCGGGGGCCACCTACAATGAG.

Worth noting for this clone: With the read ending 3 residues before the CDR3 end, the germline J gene is used to fill in that end. This chain links TRBV20-1 with TRBJ2-1; 8 bases align to TRBD2. The CDR3 spans 14 residues. In germline, CDR1 is DFQATT, CDR2 SNEGSKA (reference sequence). Trimming took 2 bases from V and 7 from J; bases not matched to a gene: 7. The CDR3 bases that were read are TGCAGTGCTAGACTGGGCGGGGGGTTAAATGAG. It codes for CSARLGGGLNE. The entire CDR3 reads CSARLGGGLNEQFF.

As regards this clone: The read finishes 3 residues shy of the CDR3 end, and the germline J gene is used to complete it. This sample also contains other DNA sequences that code for the same CDR3. The rearrangement links TRBV5-1 to TRBJ1-2, with D possibly matching TRBD1 (5 bases). Germline values: CDR1 SGHRS, CDR2 YFSETQ. The CDR3 totals 15 residues. The sequenced CDR3 bases are TGCGCCAGCAGCTTGGAGCGGGGACCCACAGATACC. Translated, it gives CASSLERGPTDT. The full CDR3 protein reads CASSLERGPTDTYTF.

As concerns this clone: The read is 3 residues too short to cover the CDR3 end, so that end is filled in from the germline J gene. The chain combines TRBV10-1 with TRBJ2-7; possible D gene TRBD1, 6 bases. Between the trimmed V and J ends, which lost 3 bases and 2 bases, there was a span of 14 bases. The CDR3 spans 15 residues. CDR1 and CDR2 (germline): WNHNN, SYGVQD (reference sequence). CDR3 DNA, as far as it was read: TGCGCCAGCAGTGACGACAGGCGACTTACCTACGAG. Its translation: CASSDDRRLTYE. The whole CDR3 region reads CASSDDRRLTYEQYF.

About this clone: The CDR3 is cut off 3 residues early in the read; its end comes from the germline J gene. This rearrangement joins TRBV7-2 to TRBJ2-3; TRBD1 matches 7 bases. The CDR3 is 15 residues long. Germline CDR1 reads SGHTA; CDR2 reads FQGNSA. Incomplete CDR3 DNA: TGTGCCAGCAGCTTAGCAGGGGACAGCAATCAGCCG. It encodes CASSLAGDSNQP. The entire CDR3 protein reads CASSLAGDSNQPQYF.

The chain's CDR3 is CASSPQAGGGGEAFF. Partial CDR3 DNA: TGCGCCAGCAGCCCCCAAGCGGGGGGAGGGGGTGAA. The J gene is TRBJ1-1, the V gene TRBV5-1, with TRBD1 as a possible D gene (6 bases). The observed sequence ends 3 residues before the CDR3 terminus, with the missing tail filled in from the germline J gene. The germline V gene has CDR1 SGHRS and CDR2 YFSETQ. The V gene lost 4 bases and the J gene lost 7 bases, with 20 bases spanning the gap. The CDR3 spans 15 residues.

Concerning this clone itself: The read terminates 3 residues before the CDR3 end, so the remaining end is supplied by the germline J gene. The chain combines TRBV7-9 with TRBJ1-2; 7 bases fit TRBD1. This CDR3 contains 14 residues. Germline CDR1 SEHNR, CDR2 FQNEAQ (reference sequence). CDR3 DNA (partial): TGTGCCAGCAGCTCCGACAGGGCCCCAAGAGGC. This gives the protein CASSSDRAPRG. The CDR3 reads in full as CASSSDRAPRGYTF.

Notes on this clone: Read coverage stops 3 residues before the CDR3 terminus; the germline J gene supplies the remainder. V gene TRBV4-2 combines with J gene TRBJ2-6, with D perhaps TRBD2 (6 bases). The CDR3 covers 17 residues. Germline V CDR1 and CDR2: LGHNA, YNFKEQ. Trimming stripped 1 base from V and 0 bases from J, with 10 bases between. CDR3 in amino acids: CASSQGDSSSGANVLTF. CDR3 bases read: TGTGCCAGCAGCCAAGGGGACTCAAGCTCTGGGGCCAACGTC.

On this clone itself: Read coverage stops 3 residues before the CDR3 terminus; the germline J gene supplies the remainder. The rearrangement uses TRBV18 and TRBJ2-4; a weak D match, TRBD1 (6 bases). Trimming pared 2 bases from V and 3 bases from J, leaving 14 bases between. The CDR3 consists of 16 residues. Germline V gene lookup returns CDR1 KGHSH and CDR2 LQKENI. The CDR3 spells CASSPRGSRDKNIQYF. Partial CDR3 DNA: TGTGCCAGCTCACCAAGGGGGTCTCGGGACAAAAACATT.

In the case of this clone: The DNA ends 3 residues before the CDR3 does, and the rest of the CDR3 is filled in from the germline J gene. V and J are TRBV19 and TRBJ1-4; 7 nucleotides align to TRBD1. This CDR3 contains 14 residues. Germline loops: CDR1 LNHDA, CDR2 SQIVND (reference sequence). Here the CDR3 reads CASRTTGSVNKLFF. Partial CDR3 DNA: TGTGCCAGTAGGACGACAGGGTCAGTGAACAAA.

Of note for this clone: A read error may account for a junction end that differs from germline. This sample also contains other DNA sequences that code for the same CDR3. The CDR3 protein is CASSLEGYRGSSGNTIYF. Partial CDR3 DNA: TGTGCCAGCAGCTTAGAGGGGTACAGGGGCAGCTCTGGAAACACG. The chain links TRBV7-6 to TRBJ1-3; 7 bases are shared with TRBD1. The CDR3 end lies 3 residues beyond the end of the read and is filled in from the germline J gene. This CDR3 is 18 amino acids long. CDR1 is SGHVS, CDR2 FNYEAQ, per germline.

The CDR3 is CSARDREAEQFF. Incomplete CDR3 DNA: TGCAGTGCTAGAGACAGGGAGGCTGAG. The chain carries TRBV20-1 and TRBJ2-1; maybe TRBD2 (6 bases). The CDR3 is cut off 3 residues early in the read; its end comes from the germline J gene. Per the germline V gene, CDR1 is DFQATT and CDR2 is SNEGSKA (reference sequence). Between the trimmed V and J ends, which lost 0 bases and 9 bases, there was a span of 9 bases. The CDR3 sequence is 12 residues long.

In regard to this clone: With the read ending 3 residues before the CDR3 end, the germline J gene is used to fill in that end. The chain couples TRBV4-1 to TRBJ2-3, with TRBD1 matching over 9 bases. Germline CDR1 MGHRA, CDR2 YSYEKL. The CDR3 length is 15 residues. V shed 1 base, J shed 2 bases, and the junction held 1 base outside the gene matches. The CDR3 reads CASSQGQGDTDTQYF. The sequenced CDR3 bases are TGCGCCAGCAGCCAAGGACAGGGGGACACAGATACG.

To note about this clone: The CDR3 end lies 3 residues beyond the end of the read and is filled in from the germline J gene. V gene TRBV11-2 combines with J gene TRBJ2-5; D is undetermined. Trimming removed 0 bases at V and 2 bases at J, with 7 bases between. There are 14 residues in the CDR3. The germline V gene has CDR1 SGHAT and CDR2 FQNNGV. The part of the CDR3 DNA that was read is TGTGCCAGCAGCTTAGATGACTTTCAAGAGACC. It specifies CASSLDDFQET. The complete CDR3 reads CASSLDDFQETQYF.

Regarding this clone: The read terminates 3 residues before the CDR3 end, so the remaining end is supplied by the germline J gene. The rearrangement links TRBV19 to TRBJ1-1, with 7 bases matching TRBD1. Germline CDR1 LNHDA, CDR2 SQIVND (reference sequence). This CDR3 region has 15 residues. Trimming took 0 bases from V and 3 from J; bases not matched to a gene: 4. Incomplete CDR3 DNA: TGTGCCAGTAGTATAGAAAGCAGGGGGGACACTGAA. This encodes CASSIESRGDTE. The CDR3, in full, reads CASSIESRGDTEAFF.

In regard to this clone: The read terminates 3 residues ahead of where the CDR3 ends, so the germline J gene completes it. This same CDR3 is encoded by further DNA sequences in the sample. The chain employs TRBV5-1 and TRBJ1-1; perhaps TRBD1 as D (5 bases). The CDR3 totals 16 residues. Between the trimmed V and J ends, which lost 0 bases and 3 bases, there was a span of 15 bases. In germline, CDR1 is SGHRS, CDR2 YFSETQ. CDR3 DNA (partial): TGCGCCAGCAGCTTGGGGCAGGGCATGATGCACACTGAA. Residues: CASSLGQGMMHTE. The full CDR3 protein is CASSLGQGMMHTEAFF.

Note on this clone: The CDR3 is cut off 3 residues early in the read; its end comes from the germline J gene. The chain uses TRBV2 and TRBJ1-6; a weak D match, TRBD1 (5 bases). Germline V CDR1 and CDR2: SNHLY, FYNNEI. The CDR3 is 16 amino acids. Trimming left V 6 bases short and J 5 bases short, with 17 bases between. CDR3 DNA (partial): TGTGCCAGCAGGAAGGGGCAGTCAAAGAATAATTCACCC. It yields the protein CASRKGQSKNNSP. The full-length CDR3 reads as CASRKGQSKNNSPLHF.

On this clone itself: The CDR3 is cut off 3 residues early in the read; its end comes from the germline J gene. This sequence joins TRBV10-3 and TRBJ2-3; a weak D match, TRBD2 (6 bases). Trimming took off 2 bases at V and 1 base at J, with 16 bases between the two ends. From germline, CDR1 is ENHRY and CDR2 SYGVKD. The CDR3 covers 17 residues. Incomplete CDR3 DNA: TGTGCCATCAGTGAGATAGGGTCGGCTAGCGGCACAGATACG. This gives the protein CAISEIGSASGTDT. The full CDR3 sequence reads CAISEIGSASGTDTQYF.

On this clone: The sequence runs out 3 residues before the end of the CDR3; the remainder is reconstructed from the germline J gene. The chain joins TRBV5-1 to TRBJ2-3; 11 bases fit TRBD1. The V gene's germline CDR1 is SGHRS and CDR2 YFSETQ. With V trimmed by 1 base and J by 3 bases, 7 bases remained unmatched. CDR3 size: 17 residues. CDR3 bases read: TGCGCCAGCAGCTTGTTGGGACAGGGGGTTCGGACAGATACG. Translating it yields CASSLLGQGVRTDT. The full CDR3 sequence reads CASSLLGQGVRTDTQYF.

The CDR3 region is CASSQEQLVPGELFF. Partial CDR3 DNA: TGCGCCAGCAGCCAAGAGCAACTAGTTCCCGGGGAG. This chain uses TRBV4-1 with TRBJ2-2, with a possible D match to TRBD2 (5 bases). The read comes to an end 3 residues before the CDR3 does, leaving the germline J gene to fill in the end. The CDR3 loop spans 15 amino acids. In germline, CDR1 is MGHRA, CDR2 YSYEKL. V gave up 0 bases and J gave up 6 bases, with 11 bases separating them.

As to this clone: Read data end 3 residues before the CDR3 end; the end is taken from the germline J gene. The gene calls are TRBV5-1 and TRBJ2-7, with 12 positions matching TRBD1. This CDR3 comprises 16 residues. V shed 1 base, J shed 6 bases, and the junction held 8 bases outside the gene matches. Germline loops: CDR1 SGHRS, CDR2 YFSETQ. The CDR3 sequence: CASSLTPGTGGSEQYF. Partial CDR3 DNA: TGCGCCAGCAGCTTGACCCCCGGGACAGGGGGCTCCGAG.

Points on this clone: The read ends 3 residues early relative to the CDR3; the germline J gene fills the gap. This sequence joins TRBV5-1 and TRBJ1-2; 10 positions agree with TRBD1. Germline lookup yields CDR1 SGHRS and CDR2 YFSETQ. The CDR3 loop spans 16 amino acids. The DNA read from the CDR3 is TGCGCCAGCAGCGAGGGTTTTTATGGGACAGGGGACGGC. Amino acids: CASSEGFYGTGDG. The full CDR3 protein is CASSEGFYGTGDGYTF.

About this clone: The observed sequence ends 3 residues before the CDR3 terminus, with the missing tail filled in from the germline J gene. The rearrangement joins TRBV20-1 to TRBJ2-1; D gene uncertain. Trimming stripped 1 base from V and 9 bases from J, with 10 bases between. The CDR3 length is 12 residues. In germline, CDR1 is DFQATT, CDR2 SNEGSKA (reference sequence). Here the CDR3 reads CSARVLVGEQFF. CDR3 DNA, as far as it was read: TGCAGTGCTAGAGTTCTAGTTGGTGAG.

With regard to this clone: The CDR3 goes on 3 residues after the read ends, and that part is filled in from the germline J gene. V usage is TRBV7-6 and J usage is TRBJ2-3; the match to TRBD2 covers 13 bases. The CDR3 consists of 17 residues. The V gene's germline CDR1 is SGHVS and CDR2 FNYEAQ. The CDR3 bases that were read are TGTGCCAGCAGCTTCTTTACTAGCGGGAGGGCCAGGGAGACG. Protein product: CASSFFTSGRARET. The CDR3 reads in full as CASSFFTSGRARETQYF.

Worth noting for this clone: Coverage ceases 3 residues before the CDR3 finishes, and the germline J gene fills in the end. The rearrangement joins TRBV2 to TRBJ1-2; 10 nucleotides align to TRBD1. The CDR3 extends over 13 amino acids. The V gene end was trimmed by 6 bases and the J gene end by 7 bases; junction bases not matched to a gene: 5. Looked up from germline, CDR1 is SNHLY and CDR2 is FYNNEI. CDR3 amino acids: CASSGTGAGGYTF. CDR3 DNA (partial): TGTGCCAGCAGCGGGACAGGGGCCGGTGGC.

Concerning this clone: The CDR3 goes on 3 residues after the read ends, and that part is filled in from the germline J gene. The chain links TRBV20-1 to TRBJ2-1, with no clear D. The CDR3 is made up of 13 amino acids. Trimming shortened V by 3 bases and J by 2 bases, and 8 bases separated the two germline ends. Germline V CDR1 and CDR2: DFQATT, SNEGSKA (reference sequence). The CDR3 loop reads CSASLEPYNEQFF. The DNA read from the CDR3 is TGCAGTGCTAGTCTAGAACCCTACAATGAG.

Worth noting for this clone: The read ends 3 residues early relative to the CDR3; the germline J gene fills the gap. The gene calls are TRBV20-1 and TRBJ2-1; 11 nucleotides align to TRBD2. With 5 bases clipped from V and 5 bases from J, the junction kept 8 bases outside the gene matches. Germline V lookup: CDR1 DFQATT, CDR2 SNEGSKA (reference sequence). The CDR3 runs to 15 residues. This CDR3 reads CSAGNSGRVNNEQFF. CDR3 DNA (partial): TGCAGTGCTGGGAATAGCGGGAGGGTTAACAATGAG.

As for this clone: The sequenced fragment ends 3 residues before the CDR3 boundary, so the rest is inferred from the germline J gene. The rearrangement links TRBV19 to TRBJ1-5, with a possible D match to TRBD1 (5 bases). Trimming took off 2 bases at V and 3 bases at J, with 8 bases between the two ends. The CDR3 extends over 14 amino acids. The V gene's germline CDR1 is LNHDA and CDR2 SQIVND (reference sequence). CDR3 protein: CASSIRGVNQPQHF. Incomplete CDR3 DNA: TGTGCCAGTAGTATAAGAGGGGTCAATCAGCCC.